This TCR beta chain was recovered during a study of cytomegalovirus exposure and HLA in healthy donors. J was trimmed by 3 bases and V by 6 bases; bases with no gene match: 3. The CDR3 is 13 residues long. The germline V gene has CDR1 KGHSH and CDR2 LQKENI. Findings of the study overall: A later analysis showed that HLA-associated TCR beta chains had undergone more clonal expansion than equally common others.

Vbeta (60) and Jbeta (13) primers were used in the PCR. Authors' processing steps: A later analysis counted around 80 million unique TCR beta chains, some 11 million shared. Generated by immunoSEQ multiplex PCR, the TCRdb table keeps only in-frame clones and is missing some. The V and J calls and clone size were taken over from that table, and D and trimming were inferred from the DNA. Of about 160,000 clones listed, about 72% are singletons. Turning to this clone: Its target is unknown.

The chain links TRBV18 to TRBJ2-7; 9 nucleotides agree with TRBD1. This sequence was found in a man aged 45-65 years in good health and CMV-seropositive. The sample comprised PBMCs. The CDR3 loop is CASSQTGGYEQYF. Here the CDR3 DNA reads TGTGCCAGCTCCCAGACAGGGGGCTACGAGCAGTACTTC.